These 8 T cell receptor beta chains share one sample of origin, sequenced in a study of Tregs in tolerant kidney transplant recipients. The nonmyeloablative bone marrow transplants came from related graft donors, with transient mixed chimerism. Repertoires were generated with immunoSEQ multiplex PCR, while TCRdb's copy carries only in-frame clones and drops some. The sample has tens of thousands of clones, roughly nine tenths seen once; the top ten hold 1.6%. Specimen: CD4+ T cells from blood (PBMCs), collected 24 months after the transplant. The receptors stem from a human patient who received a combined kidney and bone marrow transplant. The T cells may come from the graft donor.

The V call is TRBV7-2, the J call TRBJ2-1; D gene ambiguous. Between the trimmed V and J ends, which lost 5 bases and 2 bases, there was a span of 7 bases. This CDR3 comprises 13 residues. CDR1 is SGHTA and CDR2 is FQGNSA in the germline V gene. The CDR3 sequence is CASSPDTYNEQFF. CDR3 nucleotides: TGTGCCAGCAGCCCAGACACCTACAATGAGCAGTTCTTC.

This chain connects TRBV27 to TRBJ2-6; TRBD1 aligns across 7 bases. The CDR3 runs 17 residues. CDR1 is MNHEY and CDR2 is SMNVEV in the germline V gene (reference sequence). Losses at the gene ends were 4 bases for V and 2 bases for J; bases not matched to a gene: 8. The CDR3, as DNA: TGTGCCAGCAGTTCCTCCTTCCAGGGGGCTGGGGCCAACGTCCTGACTTTC. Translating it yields CASSSSFQGAGANVLTF.

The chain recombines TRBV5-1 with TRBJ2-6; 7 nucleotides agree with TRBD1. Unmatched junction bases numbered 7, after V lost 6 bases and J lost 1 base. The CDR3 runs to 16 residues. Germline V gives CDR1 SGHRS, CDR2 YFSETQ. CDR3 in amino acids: CASTDQGVSGANVLTF. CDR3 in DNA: TGCGCCAGCACTGATCAGGGGGTGTCTGGGGCCAACGTCCTGACTTTC.

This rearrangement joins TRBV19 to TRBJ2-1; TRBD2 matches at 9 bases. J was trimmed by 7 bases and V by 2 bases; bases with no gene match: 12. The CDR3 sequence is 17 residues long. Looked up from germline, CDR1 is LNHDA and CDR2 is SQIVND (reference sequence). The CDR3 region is CASSIFPTGLAKNEQFF. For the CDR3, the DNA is TGTGCCAGTAGTATATTCCCCACGGGACTAGCTAAAAATGAGCAGTTCTTC.

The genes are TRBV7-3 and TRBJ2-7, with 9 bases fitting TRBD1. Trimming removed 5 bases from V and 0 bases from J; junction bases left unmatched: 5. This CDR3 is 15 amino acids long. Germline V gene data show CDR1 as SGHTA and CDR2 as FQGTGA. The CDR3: CASSKQGAGSYEQYF. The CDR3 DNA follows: TGTGCCAGCAGCAAACAGGGGGCCGGCTCCTACGAGCAGTACTTC.

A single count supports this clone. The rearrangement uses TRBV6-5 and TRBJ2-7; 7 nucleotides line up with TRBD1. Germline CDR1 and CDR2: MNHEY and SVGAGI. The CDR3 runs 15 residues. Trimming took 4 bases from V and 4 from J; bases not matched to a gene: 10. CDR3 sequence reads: CASSSRTGALYEQYF. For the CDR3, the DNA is TGTGCCAGCAGTTCTCGGACAGGTGCTTTGTACGAGCAGTACTTC.

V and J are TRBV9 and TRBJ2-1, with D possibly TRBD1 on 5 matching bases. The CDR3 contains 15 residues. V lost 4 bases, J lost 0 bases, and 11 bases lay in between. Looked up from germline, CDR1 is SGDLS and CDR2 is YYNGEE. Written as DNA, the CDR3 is TGTGCCAGCAGCCATGACAGCAGCTCCTACAATGAGCAGTTCTTC. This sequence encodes CASSHDSSSYNEQFF.

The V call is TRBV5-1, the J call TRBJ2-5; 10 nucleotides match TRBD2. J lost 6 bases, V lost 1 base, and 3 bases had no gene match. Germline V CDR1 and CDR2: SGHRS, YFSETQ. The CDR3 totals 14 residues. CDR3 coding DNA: TGCGCCAGCAGCTTGAGCGGGGGGGCACAGACCCAGTACTTC. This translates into CASSLSGGAQTQYF.